This is a list of T cell receptor beta chains from one sample in a study of blood T cell repertoires in COVID-19. This table comes from immunoSEQ multiplex PCR, and its TCRdb copy is limited to in-frame clones, with some not included. Of fewer than 300,000 clones listed, 85% to 90% are singletons. The material sequenced was peripheral blood. These receptors all stem from a woman aged 50 to 60 with COVID-19, enrolled during active disease. Both conserved end residues are part of each CDR3. The D gene is left open where the match is weak. For some rows the clone size is stated as once, few or many, or as a class when expanded; others skip it.

>TRBV5-6|TRBD1|-|16|TRBJ1-2
TGTGCCAGCAGCGCGAACCGGGACAGGGGGCGCGGAGGCTACACCTTC
CASSANRDRGRGGYTF
>TRBV6-4|TRBD2|-|14|TRBJ2-7
TGTGCCAGCAGGGGGCGGGAGTCCTCCTACGAGCAGTACTTC
CASRGRESSYEQYF
>TRBV14|TRBD1|-|15|TRBJ1-6
TGTGCCAGCAGCCAACCCGACAGGGATGGATCACCCCTCCACTTT
CASSQPDRDGSPLHF
>TRBV6-5|-|-|11|TRBJ2-3
TGTGCCAGCAGAATAGCAGATACGCAGTATTTT
CASRIADTQYF
>TRBV7-9|TRBD2|once|16|TRBJ2-2
TGTGCCAGCAGCTTAGGGACTAGCGGGATCACCGGGGAGCTGTTTTTT
CASSLGTSGITGELFF
>TRBV24-1|-|once|13|TRBJ2-3
TGTGCCACCAGTGACGGAGGCTGGGATACGCAGTATTTT
CATSDGGWDTQYF
>TRBV11-3|TRBD2|once|19|TRBJ2-1
TGTGCCAGCAGCTTAGTAATAACACTAGCGGGAGGGCCTTACAATGAGCAGTTCTTC
CASSLVITLAGGPYNEQFF
>TRBV2|-|-|14|TRBJ2-6
TGTGCCAGCAGTGATAGCTCTGGGGCCAACGTCCTGACTTTC
CASSDSSGANVLTF
>TRBV6-5|-|-|13|TRBJ2-7
TGTGCCAGCGCACTAGCACAAGCGGTCGGGCAGTACTTC
CASALAQAVGQYF
>TRBV27|-|-|16|TRBJ1-2
TGTGCCAGCAGTTTATCGATCCAGGCCCGGCACTATGGCTACACCTTC
CASSLSIQARHYGYTF
>TRBV6-2/TRBV6-3|-|-|14|TRBJ2-2
TGTGCCAGCAGTTACTTGAGGGGGTCCGGGGAGCTGTTTTTT
CASSYLRGSGELFF
>TRBV3-1/TRBV3-2|TRBD2|-|16|TRBJ2-1
TGTGCCAGCAGCCAATCCGGGACTAGTGGGTACAATGAGCAGTTCTTC
CASSQSGTSGYNEQFF
>TRBV18|-|once|15|TRBJ2-6
TGTGCCAGCTCACCGGACATTTCTGGGGCCAACGTCCTGACTTTC
CASSPDISGANVLTF
>TRBV5-1|TRBD2|-|15|TRBJ2-7
TGCGCCAGCAGCTTGGGACTAGCGGGACCATACGAGCAGTACTTC
CASSLGLAGPYEQYF
>TRBV7-9|-|-|15|TRBJ2-3
TGTGCCAGCATGCTAGATGTCTCGAATGGAGATACGCAGTATTTT
CASMLDVSNGDTQYF
>TRBV2|-|-|17|TRBJ1-5
TGTGCCAGCAGTGAAGCCTTTTCCGTTCGGGCGGGGCAGCCCCAGCATTTT
CASSEAFSVRAGQPQHF
>TRBV7-6|-|-|15|TRBJ1-1
TGTGCCAGCAGCTTAGCGGGGGGGGCGAGCACTGAAGCTTTCTTT
CASSLAGGASTEAFF
>TRBV5-1|-|-|14|TRBJ1-5
TGCGCCAGCAGTTTGACAGGAGGCAATCAGCCCCAGCATTTT
CASSLTGGNQPQHF
>TRBV7-9|-|-|14|TRBJ2-4
TGTGCCAGCAGCTTTGCAGGGGTGGAAAACATTCAGTACTTC
CASSFAGVENIQYF
>TRBV10-3|TRBD1|few|16|TRBJ2-2
TGTGCCACCCGGGGACAGGGGGCTTCAAACACCGGGGAGCTGTTTTTT
CATRGQGASNTGELFF
>TRBV10-3|-|-|16|TRBJ2-3
TGTGCCATCAGTGGGTACACCAGTGATTTCACAGATACGCAGTATTTT
CAISGYTSDFTDTQYF
>TRBV27|TRBD1|-|14|TRBJ1-5
TGTGCCAGCAGTGCCACAGGGGCAAGTCAGCCCCAGCATTTT
CASSATGASQPQHF
>TRBV4-1|TRBD2|-|17|TRBJ2-1
TGCGCCAGCAGCCTAGGCGCGTGGACTAGCGGCAACAATGAGCAGTTCTTC
CASSLGAWTSGNNEQFF
>TRBV19|-|once|13|TRBJ1-6
TGTGCCTCAAGGGGGAGTCTCAATTCACCCCTCCACTTT
CASRGSLNSPLHF
>TRBV13|TRBD1|few|14|TRBJ1-2
TGTGCCAGCAGTCGTCGGGACAGGGACTTTGGCTACACCTTC
CASSRRDRDFGYTF
>TRBV5-1|-|-|14|TRBJ2-1
TGCGCCAGCAGCTTGGTCTCCTCCTACAATGAGCAGTTCTTC
CASSLVSSYNEQFF
>TRBV19|-|-|15|TRBJ2-7
TGTGCCAGTAGCCGAGGACAGACAAACTCCTACGAGCAGTACTTC
CASSRGQTNSYEQYF
>TRBV11-2|-|-|17|TRBJ2-3
TGTGCCAGCAGCTTAGCTGGACGGGGACTGAGCACAGATACGCAGTATTTT
CASSLAGRGLSTDTQYF
>TRBV7-2|-|-|14|TRBJ1-5
TGTGCCAGCAGCCTGGAGGGTAGCTATCAGCCCCAGCATTTT
CASSLEGSYQPQHF
>TRBV7-2|TRBD1|few|13|TRBJ1-5
TGTGCCAGCAGCCACCAGGGGGATCAGCCCCAGCATTTT
CASSHQGDQPQHF
>TRBV30|-|-|13|TRBJ2-7
TGTGCCTGGAGGAGGGCAGGGGCCTACGAGCAGTACTTC
CAWRRAGAYEQYF
>TRBV4-3|TRBD1|-|15|TRBJ2-1
TGCGCCAGCAGCCAACCCGGGACAGGGCTGGGTGAGCAGTTCTTC
CASSQPGTGLGEQFF
>TRBV9|TRBD2|-|16|TRBJ2-3
TGTGCCAGCAGCCTAGGACTAGCGGGAGCCACAGATACGCAGTATTTT
CASSLGLAGATDTQYF
>TRBV27|TRBD2|-|15|TRBJ2-1
TGTGCCAGCAAGACTAGCGGGAGGACCTACAATGAGCAGTTCTTC
CASKTSGRTYNEQFF
>TRBV11-2|-|-|10|TRBJ2-7
TGTGCCAGCAGCTCTATCGAGCAGTACTTC
CASSSIEQYF
>TRBV11-3|TRBD2|-|18|TRBJ2-1
TGTGCCAGCAGTAACGAGGGGGGTACTAGCGGGAGTAGGAATGAGCAGTTCTTC
CASSNEGGTSGSRNEQFF
>TRBV18|-|-|14|TRBJ1-2
TGTGCCAGCTCACCCCTCGAAGCCCACTATGGCTACACCTTC
CASSPLEAHYGYTF
>TRBV27|-|-|15|TRBJ1-5
TGTGCCAGCAGTTTGTACAGATATAGCAATCAGCCCCAGCATTTT
CASSLYRYSNQPQHF
>TRBV18|TRBD2|-|15|TRBJ2-1
TGTGCCAGCTCACGACTAGCGGGAGGTTACAATGAGCAGTTCTTC
CASSRLAGGYNEQFF
>TRBV11-2|TRBD2|once|16|TRBJ2-1
TGTGCCAGCAGCCCGGTAATGGCGGGAGGGAGGAATGAGCAGTTCTTC
CASSPVMAGGRNEQFF
>TRBV5-1|TRBD2|-|17|TRBJ2-5
TGCGCCAGCAGCCTTGCCCTAGCGGGAGGGCCCCAAGAGACCCAGTACTTC
CASSLALAGGPQETQYF
>TRBV12-3/TRBV12-4|TRBD1|-|13|TRBJ2-5
TGTGCCAGCAGCGGGACAGGGAGCGAGACCCAGTACTTC
CASSGTGSETQYF
>TRBV5-1|TRBD1|-|14|TRBJ2-2
TGCGCCAGCAGCGGGAGACAGGGCTCCGGGGAGCTGTTTTTT
CASSGRQGSGELFF
>TRBV11-1|-|-|12|TRBJ2-2
TGTGCCAGCAGTCGGGGTCCCGGGGAGCTGTTTTTT
CASSRGPGELFF